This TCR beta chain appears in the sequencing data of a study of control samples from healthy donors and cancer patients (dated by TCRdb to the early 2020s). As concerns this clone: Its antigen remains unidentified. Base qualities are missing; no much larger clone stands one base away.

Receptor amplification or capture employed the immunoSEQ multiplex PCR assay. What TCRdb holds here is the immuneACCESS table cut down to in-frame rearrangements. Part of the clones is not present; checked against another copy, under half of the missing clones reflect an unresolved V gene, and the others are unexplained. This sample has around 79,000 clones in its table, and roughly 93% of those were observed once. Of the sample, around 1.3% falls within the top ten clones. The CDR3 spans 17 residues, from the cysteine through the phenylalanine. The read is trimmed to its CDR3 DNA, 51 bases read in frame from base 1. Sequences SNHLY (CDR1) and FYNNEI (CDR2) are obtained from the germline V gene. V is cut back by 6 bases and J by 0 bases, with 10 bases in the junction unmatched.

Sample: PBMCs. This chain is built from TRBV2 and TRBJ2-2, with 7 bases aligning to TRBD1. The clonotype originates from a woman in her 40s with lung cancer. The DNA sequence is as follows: TGTGCCAGCAGAGATCGACAGGGCGTTACGAACACCGGGGAGCTGTTTTTT. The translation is CASRDRQGVTNTGELFF.